This TCR beta chain emerged from a study of T cells expressing NK-cell markers. Background on the study: Seven donors tested HCMV-seropositive and one tested seronegative among the eight sequenced. Regarding the study as a whole: NKG2C+ dominant clonotype frequencies in five or six donors were roughly 1.0-7.5% of CD8+ T cells. Four donors' CD3+CD56-NKG2C+ cells were dominated by the same clonotypes.

TCRdb processed the 5' RACE reads again and assigns one entry to each CDR3 protein, with no DNA. With 500,000 to 700,000 distinct CDR3 sequences in the sample, the ten largest clones hold roughly 3.5%. In the case of this clonotype: Its antigen is undetermined.

Germline CDR1 SEHNR, CDR2 FQNEAQ (reference sequence). This CDR3 is 14 amino acids long. This sequence was found in a man aged 18 to 30 in good health. V usage is TRBV7-9 and J usage is TRBJ2-1; TCRdb's D call of TRBD1 is untestable without DNA. Input material: blood T cells: a sorted CD56 or NKG2C T cell subset, CD4+ or CD8+ T cells, or bulk PBMC T cells (not recorded which). CDR3 amino acids: CATPQAGSYNEQFF.